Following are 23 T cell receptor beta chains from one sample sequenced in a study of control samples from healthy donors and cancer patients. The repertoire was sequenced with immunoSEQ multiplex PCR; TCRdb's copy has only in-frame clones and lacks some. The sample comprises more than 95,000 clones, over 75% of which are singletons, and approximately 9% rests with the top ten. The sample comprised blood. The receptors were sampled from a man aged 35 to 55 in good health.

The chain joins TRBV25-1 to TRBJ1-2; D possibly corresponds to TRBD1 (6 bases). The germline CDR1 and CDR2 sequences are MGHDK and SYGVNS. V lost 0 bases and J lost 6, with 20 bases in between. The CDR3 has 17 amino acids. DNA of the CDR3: TGTGCCAGCAGTGAATATGGGGGGCGCGGTGCAGTTGATGGCTACACCTTC. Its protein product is CASSEYGGRGAVDGYTF.

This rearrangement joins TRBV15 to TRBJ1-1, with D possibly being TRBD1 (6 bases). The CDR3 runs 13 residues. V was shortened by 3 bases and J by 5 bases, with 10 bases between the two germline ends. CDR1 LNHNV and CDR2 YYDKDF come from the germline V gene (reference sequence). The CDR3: CATSSMRGTEAFF. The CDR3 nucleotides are TGTGCCACCAGCAGTATGAGGGGGACTGAAGCTTTCTTT.

The CDR3 loop reads CASRPSAGGYTF. CDR3 nucleotide sequence: TGTGCCAGCAGGCCCTCGGCGGGGGGCTACACCTTC. The chain uses TRBV6-5 and TRBJ1-2; D not certain. Germline loops: CDR1 MNHEY, CDR2 SVGAGI. The V end was cut by 6 bases, the J end by 8 bases, with 13 bases between. This CDR3 contains 12 residues.

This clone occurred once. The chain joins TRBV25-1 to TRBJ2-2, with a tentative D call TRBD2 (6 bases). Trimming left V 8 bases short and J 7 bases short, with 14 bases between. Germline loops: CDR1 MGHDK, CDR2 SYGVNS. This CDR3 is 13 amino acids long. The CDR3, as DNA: TGTGCCAGCTTCAGCCAGGGAGGCGGGGAGCTGTTTTTT. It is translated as CASFSQGGGELFF. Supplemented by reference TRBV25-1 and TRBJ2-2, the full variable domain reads EADIYQTPRYLVIGTGKKITLECSQTMGHDKMYWYQQDPGMELHLIHYSYGVNSTEKGDLSSESTVSRIRTEHFPLTLESARPSHTSQYLCASFSQGGGELFFGEGSRLTVL.

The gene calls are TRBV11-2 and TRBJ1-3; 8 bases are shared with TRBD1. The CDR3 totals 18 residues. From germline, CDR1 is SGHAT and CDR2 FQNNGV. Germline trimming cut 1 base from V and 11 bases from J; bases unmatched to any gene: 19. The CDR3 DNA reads TGTGCCAGCAGCTTAGTTGGACAGGGTTATCATTCGACCCGACCCATATATTTT. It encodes CASSLVGQGYHSTRPIYF. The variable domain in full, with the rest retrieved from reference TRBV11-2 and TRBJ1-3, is EAGVAQSPRYKIIEKRQSVAFWCNPISGHATLYWYQQILGQGPKLLIQFQNNGVVDDSQLPKDRFSAERLKGVDSTLKIQPAKLEDSAVYLCASSLVGQGYHSTRPIYFGEGSWLTVV.

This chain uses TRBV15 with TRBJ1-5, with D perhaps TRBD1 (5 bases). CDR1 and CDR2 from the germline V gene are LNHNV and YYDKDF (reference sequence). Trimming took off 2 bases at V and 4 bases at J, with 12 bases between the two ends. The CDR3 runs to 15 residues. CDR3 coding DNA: TGTGCCACCAGCAGAACGCCGGGACCTAATCAGCCCCAGCATTTT. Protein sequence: CATSRTPGPNQPQHF.

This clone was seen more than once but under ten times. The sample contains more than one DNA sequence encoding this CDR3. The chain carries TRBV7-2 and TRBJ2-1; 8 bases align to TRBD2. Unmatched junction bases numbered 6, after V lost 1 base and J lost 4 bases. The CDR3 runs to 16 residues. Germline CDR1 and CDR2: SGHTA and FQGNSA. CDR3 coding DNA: TGTGCCAGCAGCTTAGTTACGGGGGGGCCTTACAATGAGCAGTTCTTC. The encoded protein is CASSLVTGGPYNEQFF.

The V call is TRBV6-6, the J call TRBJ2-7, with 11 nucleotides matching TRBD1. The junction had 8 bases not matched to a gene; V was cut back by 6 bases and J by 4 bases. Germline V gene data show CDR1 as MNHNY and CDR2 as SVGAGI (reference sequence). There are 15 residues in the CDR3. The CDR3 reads CASRQRTGGSYEQYF. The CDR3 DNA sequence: TGTGCCAGCAGACAAAGGACAGGGGGCTCGTACGAGCAGTACTTC.

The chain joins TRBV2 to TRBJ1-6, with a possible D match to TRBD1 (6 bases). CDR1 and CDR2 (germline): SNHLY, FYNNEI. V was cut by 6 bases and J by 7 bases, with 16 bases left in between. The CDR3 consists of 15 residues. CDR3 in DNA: TGTGCCAGCAGCCTAACCGGGACACGAAATTCACCCCTCCACTTT. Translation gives CASSLTGTRNSPLHF.

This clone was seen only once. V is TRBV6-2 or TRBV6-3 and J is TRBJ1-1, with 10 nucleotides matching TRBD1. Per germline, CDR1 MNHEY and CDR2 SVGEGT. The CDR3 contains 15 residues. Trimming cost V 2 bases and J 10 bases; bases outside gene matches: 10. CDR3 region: CASSYRMGQGLGAFF. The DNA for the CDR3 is TGTGCCAGCAGTTACCGGATGGGACAGGGGCTCGGAGCTTTCTTT.

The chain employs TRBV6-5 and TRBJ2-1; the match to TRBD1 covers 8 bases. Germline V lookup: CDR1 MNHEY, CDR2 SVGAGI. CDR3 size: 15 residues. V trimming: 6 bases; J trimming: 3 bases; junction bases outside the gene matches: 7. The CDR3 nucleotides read TGTGCCAGCAGGACCGACAGGGGAATCTACAATGAGCAGTTCTTC. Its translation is CASRTDRGIYNEQFF.

The DNA for the CDR3 is TGTGCTAGTGGTTTTGGAGACAGGAACACTGAAGCTTTCTTT. Its protein is CASGFGDRNTEAFF. This chain connects TRBV12-5 to TRBJ1-1; D perhaps matches TRBD1 (5 bases). V lost 3 bases and J 1 base, leaving 9 bases between the germline ends. This CDR3 comprises 14 residues. Germline lookup yields CDR1 LGHNT and CDR2 FRNRAP.

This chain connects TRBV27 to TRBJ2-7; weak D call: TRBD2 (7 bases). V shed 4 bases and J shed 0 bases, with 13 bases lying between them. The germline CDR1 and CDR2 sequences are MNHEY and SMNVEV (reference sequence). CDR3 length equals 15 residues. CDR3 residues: CASSSGGLSSYEQYF. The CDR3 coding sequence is TGTGCCAGCAGTTCGGGGGGCCTTAGCTCCTACGAGCAGTACTTC.

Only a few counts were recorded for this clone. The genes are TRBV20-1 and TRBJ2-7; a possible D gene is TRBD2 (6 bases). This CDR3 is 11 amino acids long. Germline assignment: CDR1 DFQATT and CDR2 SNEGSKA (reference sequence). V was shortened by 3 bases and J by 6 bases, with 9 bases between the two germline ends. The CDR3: CSASRGSEQYF. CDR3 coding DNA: TGCAGTGCTAGCCGGGGGAGCGAGCAGTACTTC.

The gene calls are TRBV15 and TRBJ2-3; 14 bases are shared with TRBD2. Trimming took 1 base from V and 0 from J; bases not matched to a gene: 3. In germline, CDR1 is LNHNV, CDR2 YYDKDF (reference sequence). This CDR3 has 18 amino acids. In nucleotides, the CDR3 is TGTGCCACCAGCAGAGGGACTAGCGGGGGGACTAGCACAGATACGCAGTATTTT. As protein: CATSRGTSGGTSTDTQYF.

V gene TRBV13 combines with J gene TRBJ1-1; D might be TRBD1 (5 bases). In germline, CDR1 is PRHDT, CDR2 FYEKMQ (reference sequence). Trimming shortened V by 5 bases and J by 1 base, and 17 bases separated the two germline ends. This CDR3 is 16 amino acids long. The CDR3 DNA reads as TGTGCCAGCAGCCCTCCTCCTTTGGGGGAGAACACTGAAGCTTTCTTT. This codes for CASSPPPLGENTEAFF. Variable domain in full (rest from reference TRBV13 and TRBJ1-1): AAGVIQSPRHLIKEKRETATLKCYPIPRHDTVYWYQQGPGQDPQFLISFYEKMQSDKGSIPDRFSAQQFSDYHSELNMSSLELGDSALYFCASSPPPLGENTEAFFGQGTRLTVV.

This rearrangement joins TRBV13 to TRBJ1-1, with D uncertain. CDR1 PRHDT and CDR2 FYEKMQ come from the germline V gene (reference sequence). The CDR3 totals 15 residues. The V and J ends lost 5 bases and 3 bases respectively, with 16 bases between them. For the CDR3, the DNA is TGTGCCAGCAGCACAAGCAGCTGGGGATACACTGAAGCTTTCTTT. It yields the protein CASSTSSWGYTEAFF.

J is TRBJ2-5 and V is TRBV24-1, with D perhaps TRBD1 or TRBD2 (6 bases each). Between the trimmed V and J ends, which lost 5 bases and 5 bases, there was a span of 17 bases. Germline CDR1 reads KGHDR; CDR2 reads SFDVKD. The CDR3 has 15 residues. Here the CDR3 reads CATSGEGGPWETQYF. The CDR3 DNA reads TGTGCCACCAGTGGCGAGGGGGGACCATGGGAGACCCAGTACTTC.

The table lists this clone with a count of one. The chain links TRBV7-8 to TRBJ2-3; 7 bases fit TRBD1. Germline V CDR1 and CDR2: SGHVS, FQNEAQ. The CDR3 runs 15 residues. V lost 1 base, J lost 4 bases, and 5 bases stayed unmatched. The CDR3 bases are TGTGCCAGCAGCTTAGTAAGAGGGGGCGCAGATACGCAGTATTTT. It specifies CASSLVRGGADTQYF.

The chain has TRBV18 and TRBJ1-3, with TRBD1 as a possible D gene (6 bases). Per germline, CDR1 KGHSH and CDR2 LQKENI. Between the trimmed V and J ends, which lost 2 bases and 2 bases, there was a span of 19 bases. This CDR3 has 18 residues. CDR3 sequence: CASSPTAFTGTAGNTIYF. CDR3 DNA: TGTGCCAGCTCACCAACAGCCTTTACAGGGACCGCTGGAAACACCATATATTTT.

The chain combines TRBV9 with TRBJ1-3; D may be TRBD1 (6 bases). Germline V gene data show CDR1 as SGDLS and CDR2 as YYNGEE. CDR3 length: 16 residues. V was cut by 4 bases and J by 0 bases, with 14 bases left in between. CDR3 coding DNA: TGTGCCAGCAGCCCCGGACAGATCGTCTCTGGAAACACCATATATTTT. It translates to CASSPGQIVSGNTIYF. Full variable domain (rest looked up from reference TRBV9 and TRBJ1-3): DSGVTQTPKHLITATGQRVTLRCSPRSGDLSVYWYQQSLDQGLQFLIQYYNGEERAKGNILERFSAQQFPDLHSELNLSSLELGDSALYFCASSPGQIVSGNTIYFGEGSWLTVV.

Here the CDR3 reads CASSEPRWANQPQHF. The CDR3 bases are TGCGCCAGCAGTGAGCCCAGGTGGGCCAATCAGCCCCAGCATTTT. V gene TRBV10-2 combines with J gene TRBJ1-5; no clear D. The CDR3 contains 15 residues. The V gene lost 2 bases and the J gene lost 3 bases, with 11 bases spanning the gap. Germline lookup yields CDR1 WSHSY and CDR2 SAAADI.

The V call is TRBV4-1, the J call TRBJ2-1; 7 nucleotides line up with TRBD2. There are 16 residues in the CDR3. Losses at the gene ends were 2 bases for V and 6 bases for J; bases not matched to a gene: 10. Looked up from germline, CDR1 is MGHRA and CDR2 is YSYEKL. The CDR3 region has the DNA TGCGCCAGCAGCCAACCCCTGACTAGCACTAGCAATGAGCAGTTCTTC. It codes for CASSQPLTSTSNEQFF.